This T cell receptor beta chain originates from a study of OX40 agonist ivuxolimab in advanced cancers. Regarding this clone: The antigen is undetermined.

The assay was immunoSEQ multiplex PCR, and TCRdb's table has in-frame clones only and misses some. Seen here are approximately 91,000 clones, 87% observed once, and the top ten hold 0.5%. This CDR3 is 15 amino acids long. Germline V gives CDR1 ENHRY, CDR2 SYGVKD. Trimming cost V 3 bases and J 4 bases, with 15 bases left between them. Study results and caveats: Blood T cells, both CD4+ and CD8+, expanded clonally by week 6 at 0.1 to 3.0 mg/kg.

The rearrangement joins TRBV10-3 to TRBJ2-5, with D perhaps TRBD1 (5 bases). The sample in question was CD4+ or CD8+ T cells sorted from blood, obtained in a trial of the OX40 agonist ivuxolimab. This clonotype was sampled from an adult with an advanced solid tumor such as melanoma, head and neck, liver or kidney cancer. CDR3 DNA: TGTGCCATCAGTGAAAACGGAGCAACAGGAGAGACCCAGTACTTC. The encoded protein is CAISENGATGETQYF.